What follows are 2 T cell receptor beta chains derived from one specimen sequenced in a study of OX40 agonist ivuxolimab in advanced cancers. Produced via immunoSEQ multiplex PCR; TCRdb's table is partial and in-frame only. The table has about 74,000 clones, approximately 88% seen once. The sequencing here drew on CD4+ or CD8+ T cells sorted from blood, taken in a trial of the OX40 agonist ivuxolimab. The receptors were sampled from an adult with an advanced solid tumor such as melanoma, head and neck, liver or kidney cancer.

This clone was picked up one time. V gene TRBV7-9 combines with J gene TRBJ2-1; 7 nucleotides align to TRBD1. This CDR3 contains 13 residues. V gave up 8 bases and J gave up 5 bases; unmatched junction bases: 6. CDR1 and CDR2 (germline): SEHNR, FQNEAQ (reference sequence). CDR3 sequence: CASGTVRDNEQFF. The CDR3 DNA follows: TGTGCCAGCGGGACAGTCAGGGACAATGAGCAGTTCTTC.

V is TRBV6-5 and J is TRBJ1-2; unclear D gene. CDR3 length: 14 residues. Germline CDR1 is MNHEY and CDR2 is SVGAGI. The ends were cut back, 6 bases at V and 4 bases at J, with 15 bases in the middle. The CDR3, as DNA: TGTGCCAGCAGACCCGCGGGTCCGGCCTATGGCTACACCTTC. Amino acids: CASRPAGPAYGYTF.